This TCR beta chain came from a study of regulatory T cells in long-lasting Graves disease. In this sample, this clonotype turned up a few times. The antigen is unknown. Trimming removed 5 bases at V and 1 base at J, with 14 bases between. Germline lookup yields CDR1 SEHNR and CDR2 FQNEAQ (reference sequence). The CDR3 loop spans 15 amino acids. Findings and limits, study-wide: Repertoires from persistent disease leaned toward TRBV28, TRBJ1-2 and TRBJ2-5. Small numbers of samples may have cut accuracy.

Combining iRepertoire HTBI primers with Arm-PCR of CDR3 regions, the authors built TCR beta libraries. TCRdb independently ran MiXCR on the multiplex PCR reads; one entry per CDR3 protein. The sample includes 450,000 to 700,000 distinct CDR3 sequences, roughly 12% of them seen just once. Time point meaning: newly diagnosed GD, antithyroid drugs for less than 3 months. The TCR library was made from RNA that had been extracted from PBMCs in TRIzol. The sample was also linked to a second study, of T cells in Graves' hyperthyroidism and ophthalmopathy. That paper states: The TCR CDR3 first-round RT-PCR relied on the HTBI primer set.

This sample comprised peripheral blood mononuclear cells (PBMCs), obtained at new diagnosis, from a patient treated with antithyroid drugs. This TCR came from a man aged 25 to 45 with Graves disease. This sequence joins TRBV7-9 and TRBJ2-5; perhaps TRBD2 as D (6 bases). For the CDR3, the DNA is TGTGCCAGCAGCGCCCGGGAGTCGGTCCAAGAGACCCAGTACTTC. Translated, it gives CASSARESVQETQYF. The full variable domain, its missing parts supplied by reference TRBV7-9 and TRBJ2-5, is DTGVSQNPRHKITKRGQNVTFRCDPISEHNRLYWYRQTLGQGPEFLTYFQNEAQLEKSRLLSDRFSAERPKGSFSTLEIQRTEQGDSAMYLCASSARESVQETQYFGPGTRLLVL.